Presented here are 26 T cell receptor beta chains from one specimen sequenced in a study of blood T cell repertoires in COVID-19. Assay used: immunoSEQ multiplex PCR; TCRdb lists only in-frame clones, some missing. The sample comprises about 100,000 clones, over 75% of which are singletons, and approximately 30% rests with the top ten. The sample comprised peripheral blood. The receptors here all came from a woman older than 75 with acute or convalescent COVID-19.

The rearrangement joins TRBV18 to TRBJ2-3; possible D gene TRBD1, 5 bases. Trimming removed 5 bases from V and 2 bases from J, with 23 bases in between. Germline V lookup: CDR1 KGHSH, CDR2 LQKENI. This CDR3 region has 18 residues. The CDR3: CASSTFRQRAGNTDTQYF. The DNA of the CDR3 is TGTGCCAGCTCAACCTTCCGACAGCGTGCTGGAAACACAGATACGCAGTATTTT.

This clone was found once. This chain joins TRBV12-3 or TRBV12-4 and TRBJ1-4, with 8 bases that match TRBD1. The CDR3 spans 13 residues. Losses at the gene ends were 6 bases for V and 8 bases for J; bases not matched to a gene: 5. Written as DNA, the CDR3 is TGTGCCAGCAGGCAGGGGGCGCAGGAAAAACTGTTTTTT. Translating gives CASRQGAQEKLFF.

V gene TRBV28 combines with J gene TRBJ1-1; a possible D gene is TRBD1 (6 bases). CDR3 length: 16 amino acids. The germline V gene has CDR1 MDHEN and CDR2 SYDVKM. V lost 5 bases to trimming and J lost 0 bases, with 16 bases between them. This CDR3 reads CASSGGGRRMNTEAFF. The CDR3, as DNA: TGTGCCAGCAGTGGGGGGGGGCGTCGAATGAACACTGAAGCTTTCTTT.

The rearrangement uses TRBV6-1 and TRBJ1-1; 7 nucleotides match TRBD1. The V and J ends lost 1 base and 1 base, in that order; junction bases with no gene match: 0. The CDR3 extends over 14 amino acids. Per germline, CDR1 MNHNS and CDR2 SASEGT. The CDR3 sequence: CASSEGTGNTEAFF. CDR3 nucleotides: TGTGCCAGCAGTGAAGGGACAGGGAACACTGAAGCTTTCTTT.

The genes are TRBV7-9 and TRBJ2-5; D not certain. Between the trimmed V and J ends, which lost 5 bases and 0 bases, there was a span of 10 bases. CDR3 length: 14 residues. The germline gives CDR1 SEHNR, CDR2 FQNEAQ (reference sequence). The CDR3: CASSRTGYQETQYF. CDR3 coding DNA: TGTGCCAGCAGCCGTACTGGTTACCAAGAGACCCAGTACTTC.

The V gene is TRBV3-1 (or the pseudogene TRBV3-2), the J gene TRBJ1-4; TRBD1 is a possible D gene (5 bases). Germline V gene lookup returns CDR1 LGHDT and CDR2 YNNKEL (reference sequence). Trimming took off 4 bases at V and 8 bases at J, with 17 bases between the two ends. The CDR3 length is 15 residues. The CDR3 region has the DNA TGTGCCAGCAGCCTCAAAGGGGCATACGGCGAAAAACTGTTTTTT. Translated: CASSLKGAYGEKLFF.

The chain combines TRBV10-3 with TRBJ1-3; 8 nucleotides align to TRBD1. The V gene end was trimmed by 6 bases and the J gene end by 4 bases; junction bases not matched to a gene: 8. This CDR3 has 15 amino acids. Germline lookup yields CDR1 ENHRY and CDR2 SYGVKD. For the CDR3, the DNA is TGTGCCATCAGCGGACAGGGAGCAAAAGGAAACACCATATATTTT. It specifies CAISGQGAKGNTIYF.

The V call is TRBV7-2, the J call TRBJ2-5; 11 bases line up with TRBD2. After removal of 0 bases from V and 1 base from J, the junction contained 7 bases not matched to a gene. CDR3 length: 18 residues. Germline loops: CDR1 SGHTA, CDR2 FQGNSA. The CDR3 spells CASSLATRLAGFQETQYF. The CDR3, as DNA: TGTGCCAGCAGCTTAGCCACACGACTAGCGGGGTTCCAAGAGACCCAGTACTTC.

This clone was seen a single time. The chain combines TRBV18 with TRBJ1-5; 7 bases agree with TRBD1. The V and J ends lost 5 bases and 4 bases, in that order; junction bases with no gene match: 5. CDR3 length equals 14 residues. CDR1 and CDR2 from the germline V gene are KGHSH and LQKENI. The CDR3 DNA follows: TGTGCCAGCTCATCGGGACAGAGGAATCAGCCCCAGCATTTT. Translated: CASSSGQRNQPQHF.

The chain uses TRBV19 and TRBJ1-2; TRBD1 matches at 7 bases. Per the germline V gene, CDR1 is LNHDA and CDR2 is SQIVND (reference sequence). The CDR3 covers 16 residues. V trimming: 10 bases; J trimming: 5 bases; junction bases outside the gene matches: 19. The DNA for the CDR3 is TGTGCCATCAGCCCATCCGGGGACAGCACATTGTATGGCTACACCTTC. Translating gives CAISPSGDSTLYGYTF.

This clone has only one observation. The chain recombines TRBV6-6 with TRBJ2-7; tentative D call: TRBD1 (6 bases). The CDR3 length is 12 residues. Trimming shortened V by 5 bases and J by 3 bases, and 8 bases separated the two germline ends. Per germline, CDR1 MNHNY and CDR2 SVGAGI (reference sequence). CDR3 DNA sequence: TGTGCCAGCAGTATACAGGGCTACGAGCAGTACTTC. It is translated as CASSIQGYEQYF.

V is TRBV18 and J is TRBJ2-2; D unclear. V shed 3 bases and J shed 10 bases, with 9 bases lying between them. The length of the CDR3 is 12 residues. Looked up from germline, CDR1 is KGHSH and CDR2 is LQKENI. Here the CDR3 DNA reads TGTGCCAGCTCACCGGGCCTGACGGAGCTGTTTTTT. Translation: CASSPGLTELFF. Looking up the rest from reference TRBV18 and TRBJ2-2 gives the full variable domain: NAGVMQNPRHLVRRRGQEARLRCSPMKGHSHVYWYRQLPEEGLKFMVYLQKENIIDESGMPKERFSAEFPKEGPSILRIQQVVRGDSAAYFCASSPGLTELFFGEGSRLTVL.

This clone was counted once. This chain joins TRBV28 and TRBJ2-5; 7 nucleotides match TRBD2. Trimming at V came to 2 bases and at J to 4 bases, leaving 13 bases not matched to a gene. The CDR3 totals 17 residues. Germline V lookup: CDR1 MDHEN, CDR2 SYDVKM. In DNA, the CDR3 is TGTGCCAGCAGTTTAGTACCCGGGACTATAGGCCTAGAGACCCAGTACTTC. It encodes CASSLVPGTIGLETQYF.

The chain joins TRBV27 to TRBJ2-7, with TRBD1 as a possible D gene (5 bases). The CDR3 length is 13 residues. V was pared by 3 bases and J by 5 bases, with 11 bases between. Germline V CDR1 and CDR2: MNHEY, SMNVEV (reference sequence). The CDR3 region has the DNA TGTGCCAGCAGTTTTCATGGGGCGGACGAGCAGTACTTC. It codes for CASSFHGADEQYF.

The chain employs TRBV6-5 and TRBJ2-2; 10 positions match TRBD1. The CDR3 is made up of 14 amino acids. Looked up from germline, CDR1 is MNHEY and CDR2 is SVGAGI. Trimming removed 6 bases from V and 6 bases from J; junction bases left unmatched: 4. This chain's CDR3 is CASRTGGASGELFF. Here the CDR3 DNA reads TGTGCCAGCAGGACAGGGGGCGCATCCGGGGAGCTGTTTTTT.

The chain combines TRBV27 with TRBJ1-2; possible D gene TRBD1, 6 bases. With 2 bases removed from V and 4 bases from J, the gap between germline ends came to 14 bases. CDR3 size: 15 residues. Germline-derived CDR1 and CDR2 are MNHEY and SMNVEV (reference sequence). DNA of the CDR3: TGTGCCAGCAGTTTACGGGGGGGAGGGGGCTATGGCTACACCTTC. This gives the protein CASSLRGGGGYGYTF.

The chain has TRBV10-3 and TRBJ2-2, with D unclear. V was trimmed by 4 bases and J by 3 bases, leaving 6 bases between them. This CDR3 has 13 residues. Germline V CDR1 and CDR2: ENHRY, SYGVKD. Written as DNA, the CDR3 is TGTGCCATCAGTGCTCTAGACACCGGGGAGCTGTTTTTT. It codes for CAISALDTGELFF.

The chain recombines TRBV5-4 with TRBJ2-7, with 8 positions matching TRBD2. Germline V gives CDR1 SGHNT, CDR2 YYREEE (reference sequence). The ends lost 3 bases at V and 3 bases at J; junction bases unmatched: 11. The CDR3 spans 16 residues. CDR3 sequence: CASSSGGGTSHYEQYF. In nucleotides, the CDR3 is TGTGCCAGCAGCTCCGGGGGGGGGACTAGTCACTACGAGCAGTACTTC.

The rearrangement uses TRBV7-8 and TRBJ1-4, with 8 nucleotides matching TRBD1. V lost 5 bases and J lost 8; bases outside the gene matches: 10. The CDR3 contains 15 residues. Germline V gene lookup returns CDR1 SGHVS and CDR2 FQNEAQ. The DNA of the CDR3 is TGTGCCAGCAGCATCCAGGGGGCAAAGGGCGAAAAACTGTTTTTT. Its protein product is CASSIQGAKGEKLFF.

This sequence joins TRBV29-1 and TRBJ1-2; unclear D gene. The CDR3 loop spans 11 amino acids. V was trimmed by 5 bases and J by 4 bases, leaving 8 bases between them. Germline V CDR1 and CDR2: SQVTM, ANQGSEA. The CDR3 loop reads CSVTLSYGYTF. CDR3 in DNA: TGCAGCGTTACCCTAAGCTATGGCTACACCTTC.

J is TRBJ1-3 and V is TRBV7-9, with D unclear. The CDR3 runs to 14 residues. Germline lookup yields CDR1 SEHNR and CDR2 FQNEAQ (reference sequence). V dropped 2 bases and J dropped 2 bases, with 7 bases sitting between them. The CDR3 DNA follows: TGTGCCAGCAGCTTATTAGATACTGGAAACACCATATATTTT. It yields the protein CASSLLDTGNTIYF.

V and J are TRBV28 and TRBJ1-3, with D unclear. This CDR3 has 16 amino acids. V was pared by 2 bases and J by 0 bases, with 11 bases between. In germline, CDR1 is MDHEN, CDR2 SYDVKM. The CDR3 sequence is CASSLTATFSGNTIYF. The CDR3 bases are TGTGCCAGCAGTTTAACAGCAACTTTCTCTGGAAACACCATATATTTT.

This clone showed up just once. The V gene is TRBV19, the J gene TRBJ1-3; TRBD1 agrees at 9 bases. The junction had 8 bases not matched to a gene; V was cut back by 7 bases and J by 1 base. CDR3 size: 16 residues. Germline V gene data show CDR1 as LNHDA and CDR2 as SQIVND (reference sequence). The CDR3 protein is CASIPGTGKSGNTIYF. The CDR3 DNA reads TGTGCCAGTATCCCCGGGACAGGGAAGTCTGGAAACACCATATATTTT.

This chain connects TRBV4-1 to TRBJ1-2; tentatively, D is TRBD1 (6 bases). Germline V gene data show CDR1 as MGHRA and CDR2 as YSYEKL. V lost 0 bases to trimming and J lost 4 bases, with 12 bases between them. The CDR3 loop spans 15 amino acids. The DNA of the CDR3 is TGCGCCAGCAGCCAAGATCGAGGGGGAATCTATGGCTACACCTTC. Its translation is CASSQDRGGIYGYTF.

The chain uses TRBV9 and TRBJ2-1, with 9 bases that match TRBD2. CDR3 length: 14 residues. CDR1 is SGDLS, CDR2 YYNGEE, per germline. After removal of 7 bases from V and 4 bases from J, the junction contained 6 bases not matched to a gene. DNA of the CDR3: TGTGCCAGCGGGGCTAGCGGGGCATACAATGAGCAGTTCTTC. Translation gives CASGASGAYNEQFF. Together with reference TRBV9 and TRBJ2-1, the CDR3 gives the full variable domain: DSGVTQTPKHLITATGQRVTLRCSPRSGDLSVYWYQQSLDQGLQFLIQYYNGEERAKGNILERFSAQQFPDLHSELNLSSLELGDSALYFCASGASGAYNEQFFGPGTRLTVL.

This chain links TRBV10-3 with TRBJ1-1; 7 nucleotides match TRBD1. Germline V gives CDR1 ENHRY, CDR2 SYGVKD. The ends lost 4 bases at V and 0 bases at J; junction bases unmatched: 20. The length of the CDR3 is 20 residues. The CDR3 spells CAISVRHSRDSANMNTEAFF. The CDR3 nucleotides are TGTGCCATCAGTGTCCGACACTCCCGGGACAGTGCTAACATGAACACTGAAGCTTTCTTT.